These 17 T cell receptor beta chains originate from one sample sequenced in a study of cytomegalovirus exposure and HLA in healthy donors. The PCR used 60 Vbeta and 13 Jbeta primers. Profiling relied on immunoSEQ multiplex PCR, and the TCRdb table lists in-frame clones only, not all of them. This sample has approximately 130,000 clones, with 82% found just once. Sequencing was performed on PBMCs. The receptor source for this set is a woman aged 18-29 years in good health and CMV-seronegative.

The chain links TRBV2 to TRBJ2-3; possible D gene TRBD1, 6 bases. V was cut by 8 bases and J by 2 bases, with 17 bases left in between. CDR1 and CDR2 (germline): SNHLY, FYNNEI. The CDR3 sequence is 15 residues long. This CDR3 is CASLPWTDDTDTQYF. The CDR3 bases are TGTGCCAGCCTCCCTTGGACAGACGACACAGATACGCAGTATTTT.

This chain uses TRBV25-1 with TRBJ2-3; possible D gene TRBD1, 5 bases. Deletions cut 6 bases from V and 3 bases from J, with 16 bases between. The CDR3 covers 15 residues. Germline assignment: CDR1 MGHDK and CDR2 SYGVNS. The DNA of the CDR3 is TGTGCCAGCAGCGACAGCCGGATTGGGACAGATACGCAGTATTTT. Its protein product is CASSDSRIGTDTQYF.

The chain carries TRBV7-2 and TRBJ1-2; D gene unclear. The CDR3 has 14 residues. V was trimmed by 4 bases and J by 6 bases, leaving 15 bases between them. Germline-derived CDR1 and CDR2 are SGHTA and FQGNSA. In nucleotides, the CDR3 is TGTGCCAGCAGCTACGCCCTTCCGAGGGATGGCTACACCTTC. This codes for CASSYALPRDGYTF.

The chain employs TRBV29-1 and TRBJ2-7; TRBD2 might be the D (5 bases). Germline loops: CDR1 SQVTM, CDR2 ANQGSEA. This CDR3 comprises 17 residues. The CDR3 spells CSTHGRPRVPRSYEQYF. CDR3 nucleotides: TGCAGTACTCATGGGAGACCGCGCGTCCCACGTTCCTACGAGCAGTACTTC.

The chain combines TRBV30 with TRBJ2-5; weak D call: TRBD1 (6 bases). With 4 bases removed from V and 3 bases from J, the gap between germline ends came to 15 bases. From germline, CDR1 is GTSNPN and CDR2 SVGIG (reference sequence). The CDR3 covers 14 residues. The CDR3 region is CAWIGGRAEETQYF. Written as DNA, the CDR3 is TGTGCCTGGATTGGGGGCCGTGCGGAAGAGACCCAGTACTTC.

This clone has a handful of counts. This sequence joins TRBV5-1 and TRBJ1-1, with 7 bases matching TRBD1. The CDR3 spans 15 residues. Germline CDR1 is SGHRS and CDR2 is YFSETQ. With 3 bases clipped from V and 0 bases from J, the junction kept 5 bases outside the gene matches. The CDR3 spells CASSSGTVMNTEAFF. The CDR3 DNA reads TGCGCCAGCAGCTCCGGGACAGTCATGAACACTGAAGCTTTCTTT. Variable domain in full (rest from reference TRBV5-1 and TRBJ1-1): KAGVTQTPRYLIKTRGQQVTLSCSPISGHRSVSWYQQTPGQGLQFLFEYFSETQRNKGNFPGRFSGRQFSNSRSEMNVSTLELGDSALYLCASSSGTVMNTEAFFGQGTRLTVV.

The chain joins TRBV7-9 to TRBJ1-3, with D possibly matching TRBD1 (6 bases). CDR3 length: 14 residues. The ends were cut back, 5 bases at V and 8 bases at J, with 16 bases in the middle. CDR1 and CDR2 from the germline V gene are SEHNR and FQNEAQ (reference sequence). The CDR3 DNA is TGTGCCAGCAGCCCCCCCGGCAGGGGATACACCATATATTTT. It specifies CASSPPGRGYTIYF.

This chain connects TRBV5-5 to TRBJ1-2; D may be TRBD1 (6 bases). Trimming took 2 bases from V and 8 from J, leaving 16 bases between them. The CDR3 runs to 14 residues. CDR1 is SGHKS and CDR2 is YYEKEE in the germline V gene (reference sequence). CDR3 loop: CASSLGTFIKGYTF. In nucleotides, the CDR3 is TGTGCCAGCAGCTTAGGGACATTCATAAAAGGCTACACCTTC.

The rearrangement uses TRBV7-9 and TRBJ2-1; D not certain. Germline loops: CDR1 SEHNR, CDR2 FQNEAQ (reference sequence). V lost 9 bases, J lost 3 bases, and 9 bases lay in between. The CDR3 covers 12 residues. DNA of the CDR3: TGTGCCAGTCTTCACAGCTACAATGAGCAGTTCTTC. Protein sequence: CASLHSYNEQFF.

The J gene is TRBJ2-1, the V gene TRBV27; D possibly corresponds to TRBD1 (5 bases). Germline loops: CDR1 MNHEY, CDR2 SMNVEV (reference sequence). V lost 5 bases to trimming and J lost 4 bases, with 9 bases between them. This CDR3 spans 13 amino acids. The CDR3 DNA reads TGTGCCAGCAGTCCGACAGCTTACAATGAGCAGTTCTTC. Encoded protein: CASSPTAYNEQFF.

V is TRBV19 and J is TRBJ1-1; TRBD1 matches at 10 bases. Germline V lookup: CDR1 LNHDA, CDR2 SQIVND (reference sequence). The CDR3 length is 15 residues. The ends lost 6 bases at V and 6 bases at J; junction bases unmatched: 10. Written as DNA, the CDR3 is TGTGCCAGTAGGTCGACAGGGGGCAATATAGCTGAAGCTTTCTTT. It is translated as CASRSTGGNIAEAFF.

The chain recombines TRBV6-1 with TRBJ2-7, with 10 bases lining up with TRBD1. The CDR3 spans 14 residues. In germline, CDR1 is MNHNS, CDR2 SASEGT. Trimming at V came to 5 bases and at J to 2 bases, leaving 3 bases not matched to a gene. As DNA, the CDR3 is TGTGCCAGCAGTTGGACAGGGGGAACCTACGAGCAGTACTTC. This codes for CASSWTGGTYEQYF.

V is TRBV2 and J is TRBJ2-7; D is uncertain. V dropped 4 bases and J dropped 0 bases, with 10 bases sitting between them. Germline values: CDR1 SNHLY, CDR2 FYNNEI. This CDR3 region has 14 residues. CDR3 sequence reads: CASSGGRNSYEQYF. CDR3 sequence (DNA): TGTGCCAGCAGTGGCGGCCGGAACTCCTACGAGCAGTACTTC.

The chain uses TRBV18 and TRBJ2-1, with unresolved D. Trimming removed 8 bases from V and 6 bases from J, with 14 bases in between. Germline loops: CDR1 KGHSH, CDR2 LQKENI. The CDR3 consists of 13 residues. The CDR3, as DNA: TGTGCCAGCACTGCGGCTACTACCAATGAGCAGTTCTTC. Translated: CASTAATTNEQFF.

The chain joins TRBV5-1 to TRBJ2-5; 14 positions match TRBD2. The J call may be incorrect, as the DNA end agrees better with TRBJ2-7. The CDR3 extends over 20 amino acids. Germline CDR1 and CDR2: SGHRS and YFSETQ. For the CDR3, the DNA is TGCGCCAGCAGAGTTTTTACCGGGACTAGCGGGAGTTTAAGTTCCTACGAGCAGTACTTC. It is translated as CASRVFTGTSGSLSSYEQYF.

The gene calls are TRBV2 and TRBJ1-5; 10 nucleotides match TRBD1. Germline CDR1 SNHLY, CDR2 FYNNEI. The length of the CDR3 is 14 residues. V shed 7 bases, J shed 2 bases, and the junction held 2 bases outside the gene matches. The CDR3 DNA reads as TGTGCCAGCATGGGGACAGGGGGCAATCAGCCCCAGCATTTT. Translation gives CASMGTGGNQPQHF.

The chain links TRBV6-5 to TRBJ2-7; D possibly corresponds to TRBD2 (5 bases). V was trimmed by 5 bases and J by 1 base, leaving 9 bases between them. The CDR3 is 13 residues long. Per germline, CDR1 MNHEY and CDR2 SVGAGI. The CDR3 loop reads CASSRAGSYEQYF. For the CDR3, the DNA is TGTGCCAGCAGTCGGGCGGGTTCCTACGAGCAGTACTTC.